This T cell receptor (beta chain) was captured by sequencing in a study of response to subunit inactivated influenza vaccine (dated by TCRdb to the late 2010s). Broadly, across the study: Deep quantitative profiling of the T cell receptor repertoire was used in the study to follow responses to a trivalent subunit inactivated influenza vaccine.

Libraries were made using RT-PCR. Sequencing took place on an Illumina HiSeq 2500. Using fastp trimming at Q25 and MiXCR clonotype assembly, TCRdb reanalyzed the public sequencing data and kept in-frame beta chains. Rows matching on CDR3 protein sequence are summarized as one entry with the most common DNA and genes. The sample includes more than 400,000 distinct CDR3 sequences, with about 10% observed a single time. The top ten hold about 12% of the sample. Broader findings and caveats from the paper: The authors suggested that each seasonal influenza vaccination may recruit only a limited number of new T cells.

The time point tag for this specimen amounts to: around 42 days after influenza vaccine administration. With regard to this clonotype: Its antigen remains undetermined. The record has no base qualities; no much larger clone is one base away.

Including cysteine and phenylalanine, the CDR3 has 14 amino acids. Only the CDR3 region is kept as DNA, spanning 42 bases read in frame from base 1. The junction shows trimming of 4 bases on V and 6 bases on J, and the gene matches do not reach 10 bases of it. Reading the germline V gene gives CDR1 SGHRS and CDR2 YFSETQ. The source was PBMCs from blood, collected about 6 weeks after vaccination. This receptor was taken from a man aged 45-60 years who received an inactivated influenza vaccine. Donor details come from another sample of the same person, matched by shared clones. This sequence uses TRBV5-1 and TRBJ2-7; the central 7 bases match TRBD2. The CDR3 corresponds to CASSQFERGFEQYF. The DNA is TGCGCCAGCAGCCAGTTTGAGCGGGGTTTCGAGCAGTACTTC.